This TCR beta chain is drawn from a study of Tregs in tolerant kidney transplant recipients. V dropped 5 bases and J dropped 7; count of bases not matched to a gene: 12. The CDR3 has 15 amino acids. From germline, CDR1 is SNHLY and CDR2 FYNNEI. A remark on this clone: The sequenced fragment ends 3 residues before the CDR3 boundary, so the rest is inferred from the germline J gene.

Using immunoSEQ multiplex PCR, the repertoire was profiled, and TCRdb retains in-frame clones only, with some absent. This sample contains roughly 48,000 clones. V is TRBV2 and J is TRBJ1-1, with 8 positions matching TRBD1. Here the sequenced sample was CD4+ T cells from blood, taken before the transplant. The source of this sequence is a human donor who received a combined kidney and bone marrow transplant. The CDR3 protein is CASSTAPGTGVEAFF. CDR3 DNA (partial): TGTGCCAGCAGTACCGCTCCCGGGACAGGCGTTGAA.